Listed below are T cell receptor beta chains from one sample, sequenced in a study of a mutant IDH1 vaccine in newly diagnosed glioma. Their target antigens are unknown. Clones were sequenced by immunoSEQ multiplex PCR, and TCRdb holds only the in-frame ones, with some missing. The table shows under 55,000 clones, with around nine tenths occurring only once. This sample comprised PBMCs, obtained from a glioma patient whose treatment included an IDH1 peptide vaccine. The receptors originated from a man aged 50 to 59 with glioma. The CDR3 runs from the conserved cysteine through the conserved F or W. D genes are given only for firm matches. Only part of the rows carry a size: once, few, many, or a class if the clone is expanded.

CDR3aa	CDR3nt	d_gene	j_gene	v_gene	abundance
CASSGRTGVYEQYF	TGTGCCAGCAGCGGAAGGACAGGGGTCTACGAGCAGTACTTC	TRBD1	TRBJ2-7	TRBV13	.
CASSRGQALNTEAFF	TGTGCCAGCAGTAGGGGACAGGCATTAAACACTGAAGCTTTCTTT	TRBD1	TRBJ1-1	TRBV6-5	.
CASSSDRGPRTDTQYF	TGTGCCAGCAGCTCCGACAGGGGTCCTCGCACAGATACGCAGTATTTT	TRBD1	TRBJ2-3	TRBV5-6	.
CASSADSLYGYTF	TGCGCCAGCAGTGCTGACAGCCTCTATGGCTACACCTTC	.	TRBJ1-2	TRBV10-2	.
CASKLQGTAGNTIYF	TGTGCCAGCAAGCTACAGGGAACGGCTGGAAACACCATATATTTT	.	TRBJ1-3	TRBV5-6	.
CASSNPAGPETTNYGYTF	TGTGCCAGCAGTAATCCTGCGGGACCCGAAACGACCAACTATGGCTACACCTTC	.	TRBJ1-2	TRBV9	few
CASSQTGAEINTEAFF	TGTGCCAGCTCACAGACAGGGGCGGAGATAAACACTGAAGCTTTCTTT	TRBD1	TRBJ1-1	TRBV18	.
CASSLGQGLETQYF	TGTGCCAGCAGCTTGGGACAGGGGTTGGAGACCCAGTACTTC	TRBD1	TRBJ2-5	TRBV5-4	.
CASSLGQGSNQPQHF	TGTGCCAGCAGTTTGGGACAGGGTAGCAATCAGCCCCAGCATTTT	TRBD1	TRBJ1-5	TRBV6-6	.
CASRRDWLTDTQYF	TGTGCCAGCAGAAGGGACTGGCTCACAGATACGCAGTATTTT	.	TRBJ2-3	TRBV5-6	few
CASSPQYTEAFF	TGTGCCAGCAGCCCCCAATACACTGAAGCTTTCTTT	.	TRBJ1-1	TRBV13	.
CASSPGQTYNSPLHF	TGTGCCAGCAGTCCGGGACAGACATATAATTCACCCCTCCACTTT	TRBD1	TRBJ1-6	TRBV6-5	few
CASSVGANEKLFF	TGTGCCAGCAGTGTAGGGGCTAATGAAAAACTGTTTTTT	.	TRBJ1-4	TRBV25-1	.
CASTRVQAPDYGYTF	TGTGCCAGCACGAGGGTACAAGCCCCCGACTATGGCTACACCTTC	.	TRBJ1-2	TRBV19	.
CASSQDWDQVNYEQYF	TGCGCCAGCAGCCAAGATTGGGACCAGGTGAACTACGAGCAGTACTTC	.	TRBJ2-7	TRBV4-1	.
CSVGVTEHEQFF	TGCAGCGTTGGAGTGACAGAACACGAGCAGTTCTTC	.	TRBJ2-1	TRBV29-1	once
CASRSGTGRTEAFF	TGTGCCAGCAGGTCCGGGACAGGGAGGACTGAAGCTTTCTTT	TRBD1	TRBJ1-1	TRBV7-9	.
CAWSPAPYEQYF	TGTGCCTGGAGTCCGGCCCCCTACGAGCAGTACTTC	.	TRBJ2-7	TRBV30	.
CASSLGTGTYGYTF	TGTGCCAGCAGCTTAGGGACAGGTACCTATGGCTACACCTTC	TRBD1	TRBJ1-2	TRBV7-2	.
CASSSQADPSYEQYF	TGTGCCAGCAGCTCCCAGGCCGACCCATCCTACGAGCAGTACTTC	.	TRBJ2-7	TRBV27	.
CASMRVLSTDTQYF	TGTGCCAGTATGCGGGTGTTAAGCACAGATACGCAGTATTTT	.	TRBJ2-3	TRBV10-3	.
CASSFGGGMNYGYTF	TGTGCCAGCAGCTTTGGGGGGGGTATGAACTATGGCTACACCTTC	.	TRBJ1-2	TRBV7-9	.
CASSPLGTGVAFNYGYTF	TGCGCCAGCAGCCCCCTAGGGACAGGGGTCGCATTTAACTATGGCTACACCTTC	TRBD1	TRBJ1-2	TRBV5-1	.
CAWKKGPSSYEQYF	TGTGCCTGGAAGAAAGGCCCAAGCTCCTACGAGCAGTACTTC	.	TRBJ2-7	TRBV30	.
CASRHAGTVDEKLFF	TGTGCCAGCAGACACGCCGGGACAGTAGACGAAAAACTGTTTTTT	TRBD1	TRBJ1-4	TRBV2	.
CASSNGQGMNTEAFF	TGTGCCAGCAGTAACGGACAGGGCATGAACACTGAAGCTTTCTTT	TRBD1	TRBJ1-1	TRBV6-5	.
CASRPGQRVNQPQHF	TGTGCCAGCAGACCGGGACAGAGGGTCAATCAGCCCCAGCATTTT	TRBD1	TRBJ1-5	TRBV28	.
CASSLVPSTDTQYF	TGTGCCAGCAGCTTAGTCCCGAGCACAGATACGCAGTATTTT	.	TRBJ2-3	TRBV7-6	few
CASSQGGRQEPQHF	TGTGCCAGCAGCCAGGGAGGGAGGCAGGAGCCCCAGCATTTT	.	TRBJ1-5	TRBV6-6	.
CASSQGGNYGYTF	TGTGCCAGCAGTCAGGGGGGGAACTATGGCTACACCTTC	TRBD1	TRBJ1-2	TRBV6-4	.